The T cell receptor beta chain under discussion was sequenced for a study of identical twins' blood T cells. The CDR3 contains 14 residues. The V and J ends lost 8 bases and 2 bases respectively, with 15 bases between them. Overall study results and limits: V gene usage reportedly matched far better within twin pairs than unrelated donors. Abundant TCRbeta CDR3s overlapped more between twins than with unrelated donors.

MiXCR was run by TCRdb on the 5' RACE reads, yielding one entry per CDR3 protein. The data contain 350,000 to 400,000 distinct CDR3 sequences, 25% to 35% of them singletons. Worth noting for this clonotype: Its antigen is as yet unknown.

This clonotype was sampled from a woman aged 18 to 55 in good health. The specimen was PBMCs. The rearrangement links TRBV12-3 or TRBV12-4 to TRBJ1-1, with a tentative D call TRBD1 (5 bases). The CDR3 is CASRLQGFNTEAFF. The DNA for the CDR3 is TGTGCCAGCCGTCTTCAGGGCTTTAACACTGAAGCTTTCTTT.